In its sample, the clone carrying this T cell receptor beta chain was seen a few times. The data originate from a study of T-cell reconstitution after alpha-beta-depleted transplantation in children. The authors prepared the TCRbeta library with unique molecular identifiers. TCRdb fed the PCR reads into MiXCR, producing one record per CDR3 protein. The data contain about 350,000 distinct CDR3 sequences, roughly 17% of them singletons. The V gene lost 3 bases and the J gene lost 9 bases, with 15 bases spanning the gap. Germline V lookup: CDR1 MNHEY, CDR2 SVGAGI. The CDR3 loop spans 15 amino acids. This specimen was PBMCs, mostly from graft donor cells, taken 360 days after TCRalphabeta/CD19-depleted stem cell transplant. V usage is TRBV6-5 and J usage is TRBJ1-6; possibly TRBD1 for D (6 bases). The sequence came from a male patient between 2 and 9 years old who had a stem cell transplant for acute lymphoblastic leukemia, so the T cells may come from the graft donor. Written as DNA, the CDR3 is TGTGCCAGCAGTTATTCCAGGGGCTGGGGTTCACCCCTCCACTTT. Amino acids: CASSYSRGWGSPLHF.